The T cell receptor beta chain under discussion was sequenced for a study of glioma-infiltrating T cells after dendritic cell vaccination. Study information: Monocyte-derived dendritic cells, cultured roughly 7 days with IL-4 and GM-CSF, were pulsed with autologous tumor lysate.

Study-level points and caveats: The cohort had few patients with full blood and tumor sets.

This table comes from immunoSEQ multiplex PCR, and its TCRdb copy is limited to in-frame clones, with some not included. The sample yields approximately 100,000 clones, roughly 79% seen once. This CDR3 has 15 amino acids. The germline CDR1 and CDR2 sequences are MNHNS and SASEGT. J was trimmed by 4 bases and V by 5 bases; bases with no gene match: 7. Notes on this clone: Its specificity is not known.

Source: blood, taken before dendritic cell vaccination. This clonotype was obtained from a human donor with glioblastoma. The genes are TRBV6-1 and TRBJ2-7; 11 bases line up with TRBD1. CDR3 sequence: CASSPGQGAVYEQYF. The CDR3, as DNA: TGTGCCAGCAGTCCCGGACAGGGGGCGGTATACGAGCAGTACTTC.